The source of this T cell receptor (beta chain) is a study of cytomegalovirus exposure and HLA in healthy donors. PCR employed 60 Vbeta and 13 Jbeta primers. Generated by immunoSEQ multiplex PCR, the TCRdb table keeps only in-frame clones and is missing some. The table has a few hundred thousand clones, roughly 80% seen once. This CDR3 has 15 residues. CDR1 ENHRY and CDR2 SYGVKD come from the germline V gene. The trim removed 4 bases at V and 8 bases at J, leaving 7 bases unmatched. Study outcomes and limitations: In most subjects, TCR beta sequences reportedly gave accurate predictions of HLA-A and HLA-B alleles. Within a later analysis, the majority of CMV-associated TCR beta chains appeared HLA-restricted.

This clone has only a few counts. The antigen remains undetermined. Sample: PBMCs. The receptor's source is a man aged 25 to 45 in good health and CMV-seronegative. The gene calls are TRBV10-3 and TRBJ2-1; 11 bases are a match to TRBD1. The CDR3 DNA sequence: TGTGCCATCAGTGGCCGGGACAGGGGGAGCCATGAGCAGTTCTTC. Its protein is CAISGRDRGSHEQFF.